The entry below describes one TCR beta chain. Its target is not known. Stated time point: week 35, safety follow-up. Vaccination used 300 ug of mutant IDH1 20-mer peptide per dose, with topical imiquimod. Clones were sequenced by immunoSEQ multiplex PCR, and TCRdb holds only the in-frame ones, with some missing. The sample lists 60,000 or so clones; 84% were seen once. Per germline, CDR1 LNHNV and CDR2 YYDKDF (reference sequence). V lost 3 bases, J lost 7 bases, and 13 bases lay in between. This CDR3 region has 14 residues. This record comes from a study of a mutant IDH1 vaccine in newly diagnosed glioma.

Sequencing was performed on PBMCs, taken from a glioma patient whose treatment included an IDH1 peptide vaccine. This TCR derives from a man younger than 40 with glioma. V is TRBV15 and J is TRBJ2-1; D unresolved. The CDR3 nucleotides are TGTGCCACCAGCAGTTCTTTGTTGGTTAATGAGCAGTTCTTC. Translated: CATSSSLLVNEQFF.